Listed here are 11 T cell receptor beta chains from one sample, sequenced in a study of beta chain features in type 1 diabetes. The investigators reverse transcribed all of the isolated RNA, so they sequenced expressed TCRB transcripts. TCRdb's copy holds only in-frame clones and misses some; the assay was immunoSEQ multiplex PCR. The table has 160,000 or so clones, 11% seen once. Sequences were obtained from central memory CD4+ T cells from blood. Receptors originate from a man aged 18-30 years in good health.

This clone was seen only a few times. The chain carries TRBV5-1 and TRBJ2-1; tentatively, D is TRBD2 (6 bases). The CDR3 consists of 15 residues. Germline CDR1 is SGHRS and CDR2 is YFSETQ. V was trimmed by 1 base and J by 6 bases, leaving 14 bases between them. The chain's CDR3 is CASSLPSATTNEQFF. The CDR3 DNA reads as TGCGCCAGCAGCTTGCCTAGCGCGACAACCAATGAGCAGTTCTTC.

In this sample, this clone turned up a few times. The chain carries TRBV5-1 and TRBJ1-1; 9 bases align to TRBD1. Per germline, CDR1 SGHRS and CDR2 YFSETQ. V dropped 1 base and J dropped 4; count of bases not matched to a gene: 5. The CDR3 is 15 residues long. The CDR3 is CASSLIWTGVTEAFF. CDR3 bases: TGCGCCAGCAGCTTGATATGGACAGGGGTCACTGAAGCTTTCTTT.

The sample holds a few counts of this clone. V gene TRBV7-9 combines with J gene TRBJ1-2, with D uncertain. The ends were cut back, 5 bases at V and 5 bases at J, with 6 bases in the middle. The CDR3 extends over 11 amino acids. The V gene's germline CDR1 is SEHNR and CDR2 FQNEAQ (reference sequence). CDR3 region: CASSMSYGYTF. For the CDR3, the DNA is TGTGCCAGCAGCATGTCGTATGGCTACACCTTC.

This clone was seen a handful of times. As DNA, the CDR3 is TGTGCCAGCAGCTTGCTAGGACTGTTCCAAGAGACCCAGTACTTC. Its protein product is CASSLLGLFQETQYF. The rearrangement uses TRBV7-2 and TRBJ2-5, with a weak D call TRBD2 (5 bases). The CDR3 length is 15 residues. Germline lookup yields CDR1 SGHTA and CDR2 FQGNSA. Trimming left V 3 bases short and J 1 base short, with 12 bases between.

This clone occurred a few times. This rearrangement joins TRBV25-1 to TRBJ1-2; D remains ambiguous. This CDR3 is built from 12 residues. Germline V gene lookup returns CDR1 MGHDK and CDR2 SYGVNS. V gave up 6 bases and J gave up 8 bases, with 13 bases separating them. CDR3 DNA sequence: TGTGCCAGCAGCCAAGGGCTGATCGGCTACACCTTC. This translates into CASSQGLIGYTF.

The J gene is TRBJ2-1, the V gene TRBV2; unclear D gene. V lost 7 bases to trimming and J lost 4 bases, with 11 bases between them. The CDR3 runs 13 residues. CDR1 is SNHLY, CDR2 FYNNEI, per germline. This CDR3 reads CASNQVRYNEQFF. For the CDR3, the DNA is TGTGCCAGCAATCAGGTGAGGTACAATGAGCAGTTCTTC.

This clone was seen a handful of times. The chain carries TRBV10-3 and TRBJ2-1, with D tentatively TRBD2 (5 bases). Trimming took 5 bases from V and 4 from J, leaving 6 bases between them. The CDR3 length is 12 residues. CDR1 is ENHRY and CDR2 is SYGVKD in the germline V gene. The CDR3 sequence: CAISSGYNEQFF. The CDR3, as DNA: TGTGCCATCAGTTCGGGGTACAATGAGCAGTTCTTC.

This clone was counted only a few times. The chain joins TRBV7-2 to TRBJ2-5; D is ambiguous. The CDR3 sequence is 15 residues long. Germline CDR1 SGHTA, CDR2 FQGNSA. Trimming took 2 bases from V and 2 from J, leaving 12 bases between them. The CDR3 loop reads CASSLTPQGQETQYF. The CDR3 DNA reads as TGTGCCAGCAGCTTAACCCCCCAAGGACAAGAGACCCAGTACTTC.

The V gene is TRBV14, the J gene TRBJ2-7, with 8 bases that match TRBD1. There are 15 residues in the CDR3. CDR1 is SGHDN, CDR2 FVKESK, per germline. J was trimmed by 6 bases and V by 4 bases; bases with no gene match: 11. CDR3 bases: TGTGCCAGCAGCCGGTACCAAGGGCAGGGGGCCGAGCAGTACTTC. Translated: CASSRYQGQGAEQYF. Full variable domain (rest looked up from reference TRBV14 and TRBJ2-7): EAGVTQFPSHSVIEKGQTVTLRCDPISGHDNLYWYRRVMGKEIKFLLHFVKESKQDESGMPNNRFLAERTGGTYSTLKVQPAELEDSGVYFCASSRYQGQGAEQYFGPGTRLTVT.

The chain is built from TRBV7-2 and TRBJ1-5, with D unresolved. The germline CDR1 and CDR2 sequences are SGHTA and FQGNSA. The CDR3 is 13 residues long. Trimming took 1 base from V and 3 from J, leaving 4 bases between them. The CDR3 sequence is CASSLVLNQPQHF. The CDR3 DNA reads as TGTGCCAGCAGCTTAGTCCTCAATCAGCCCCAGCATTTT.

This clone was picked up a small number of times. The J gene is TRBJ1-1, the V gene TRBV29-1; no definite D call. The CDR3 extends over 13 amino acids. Germline CDR1 reads SQVTM; CDR2 reads ANQGSEA. The V end was cut by 2 bases, the J end by 4 bases, with 11 bases between. The CDR3 nucleotides are TGCAGCGTTGAACTATCCTTGGCCACTGAAGCTTTCTTT. It encodes CSVELSLATEAFF.